This T cell receptor beta chain was identified during a study of blood T cells in healthy people across ages. The ends were cut back, 2 bases at V and 2 bases at J, with 8 bases in the middle. This CDR3 is 14 amino acids long. The V gene's germline CDR1 is MGHRA and CDR2 YSYEKL. This clonotype was counted many times. Its target is unknown. PCR was performed a second time for roughly 7 to 11 cycles using a sample-barcoded 5' primer and a J-beta primer mix. In TCRdb, the 5' RACE reads were re-called with MiXCR into one record per CDR3 protein. This sample has under 2 million distinct CDR3 sequences, with around 36% found just once. Broader study findings: With unsorted PBMCs, a conclusive comparison of naive versus antigen-experienced cells was not possible.

The donors, aged roughly 6 to 95, were healthy Caucasians from Russia. Total RNA, at least 6 micrograms per sample, came from PBMCs. The clonotype was recovered from a woman aged 30 to 39 in good health. The V gene is TRBV4-1, the J gene TRBJ2-3; possible D gene TRBD2, 5 bases. The sequencing sample was made of blood. CDR3 region: CASSQTRPTDTQYF. CDR3 nucleotide sequence: TGCGCCAGCAGCCAAACTAGGCCCACAGATACGCAGTATTTT.